The next 5 T cell receptor beta chains were all read from a single sample in a study of cytomegalovirus exposure and HLA in healthy donors. 13 Jbeta primers and 60 Vbeta primers were used for the PCR. The repertoire was sequenced with immunoSEQ multiplex PCR; TCRdb's copy has only in-frame clones and lacks some. The sample consists of approximately 170,000 clones, around 81% of them appearing once. Sequencing was carried out using PBMCs. The receptor source for this set is a woman in her thirties or forties in good health and CMV-seronegative.

The rearrangement uses TRBV5-1 and TRBJ2-1; 7 bases match TRBD1. This CDR3 contains 14 residues. After removal of 4 bases from V and 5 bases from J, the junction contained 6 bases not matched to a gene. The germline CDR1 and CDR2 sequences are SGHRS and YFSETQ. In DNA form, the CDR3 reads TGCGCCAGCAGCACGGGACAGACAAACAATGAGCAGTTCTTC. As protein: CASSTGQTNNEQFF.

The CDR3 is CASSLGQAITYGYTF. CDR3 nucleotide sequence: TGTGCCAGCAGTCTAGGACAGGCGATAACCTATGGCTACACCTTC. The genes are TRBV28 and TRBJ1-2; 7 bases map to TRBD1. CDR3 size: 15 residues. From germline, CDR1 is MDHEN and CDR2 SYDVKM. V was clipped by 5 bases and J by 4 bases; unmatched bases: 10.

The J gene is TRBJ1-1, the V gene TRBV5-4; D possibly corresponds to TRBD1 (5 bases). V gave up 4 bases and J gave up 1 base, with 17 bases separating them. Germline V gene lookup returns CDR1 SGHNT and CDR2 YYREEE (reference sequence). CDR3 length: 16 amino acids. The CDR3 DNA reads as TGTGCCAGCAGCAGGAGTCAGCTTGGACAGAACACTGAAGCTTTCTTT. Protein: CASSRSQLGQNTEAFF.

The chain joins TRBV25-1 to TRBJ1-4; no reliable D call. This CDR3 has 13 amino acids. Germline CDR1 MGHDK, CDR2 SYGVNS. V was clipped by 5 bases and J by 6 bases, with 10 bases between them. CDR3 protein: CASSPHSDEKLFF. The CDR3 nucleotides are TGTGCCAGCAGTCCTCACAGTGATGAAAAACTGTTTTTT.

The chain joins TRBV5-1 to TRBJ2-7; 12 bases line up with TRBD2. V gave up 6 bases and J gave up 0 bases; unmatched junction bases: 4. CDR1 is SGHRS, CDR2 YFSETQ, per germline. CDR3 length: 15 residues. CDR3 in DNA: TGCGCCAGCATGAGGACTAGCGGGAACTCCTACGAGCAGTACTTC. This sequence encodes CASMRTSGNSYEQYF.